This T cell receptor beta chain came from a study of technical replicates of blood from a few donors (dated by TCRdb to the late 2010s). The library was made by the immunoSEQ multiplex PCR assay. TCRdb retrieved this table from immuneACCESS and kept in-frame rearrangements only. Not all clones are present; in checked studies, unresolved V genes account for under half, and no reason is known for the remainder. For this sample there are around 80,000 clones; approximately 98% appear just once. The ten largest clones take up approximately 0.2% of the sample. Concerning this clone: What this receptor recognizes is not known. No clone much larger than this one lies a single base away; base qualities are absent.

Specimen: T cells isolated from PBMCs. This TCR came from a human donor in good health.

The nucleotide sequence reads as follows: TGCAGCGGGGGGACAGGGGGTAACACTGAAGCTTTCTTT. Translated, it gives CSGGTGGNTEAFF. The V and J genes are TRBV29-1 and TRBJ1-1, and 11 bases in between align with TRBD1. Unmatched junction bases come to 3, with V trimmed by 7 bases and J by 2 bases. Reading from cysteine to phenylalanine, the CDR3 counts 13 amino acids. Left in the record is the CDR3 DNA by itself, 39 bases read in frame from the first base. For CDR1 and CDR2, the germline V gene lists SQVTM and ANQGSEA.